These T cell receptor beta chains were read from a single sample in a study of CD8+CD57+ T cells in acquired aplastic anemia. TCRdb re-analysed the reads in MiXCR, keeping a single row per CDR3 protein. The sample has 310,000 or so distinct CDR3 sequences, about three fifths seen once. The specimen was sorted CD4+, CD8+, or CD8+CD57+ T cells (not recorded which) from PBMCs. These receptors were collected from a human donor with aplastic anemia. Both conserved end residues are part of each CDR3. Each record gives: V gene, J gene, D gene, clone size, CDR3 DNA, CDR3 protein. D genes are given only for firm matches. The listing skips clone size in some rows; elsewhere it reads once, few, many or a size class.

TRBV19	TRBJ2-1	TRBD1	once	TGTGCCAGTAGGAGGGGGCTCTACAATGAGCAGTTCTTC	CASRRGLYNEQFF
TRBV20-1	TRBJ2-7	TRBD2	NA	TGCAGTGCTTTAGCGGGGGGGCCCCTCCTCGCCTCCTACGAGCAGTACTTC	CSALAGGPLLASYEQYF
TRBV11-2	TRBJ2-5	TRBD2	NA	TGTGCCAGCAGCTTGGCCCCTAGCGGGGGACAAGAGACCCAGTACTTC	CASSLAPSGGQETQYF
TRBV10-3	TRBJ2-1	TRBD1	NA	TGTGCCATCACCCCCCAAGGGGGACAGGGCTACAATGAGCAGTTCTTC	CAITPQGGQGYNEQFF
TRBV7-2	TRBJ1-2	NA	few	TGTGCCAGCAGCCCACAGGGAGGGGTGGGCTACACCTTC	CASSPQGGVGYTF
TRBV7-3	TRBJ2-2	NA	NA	TGTTCCAGCAGCTTCGAGACCGGCGAGCTGTTTTTT	CSSSFETGELFF
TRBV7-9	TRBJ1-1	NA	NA	TGTGCCAGCAGCTTAGCGGGTGGTTGGGCTTTCTTT	CASSLAGGWAFF
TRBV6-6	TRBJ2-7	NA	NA	TGTGCCAGCAGTAGCCGAATTGGGGATCCGACCTACGAGCAGTACTTC	CASSSRIGDPTYEQYF
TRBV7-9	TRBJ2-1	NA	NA	TGTGCCAGCAGCTCCGCAGGGACGGGGAATGAGCAGTTCTTC	CASSSAGTGNEQFF
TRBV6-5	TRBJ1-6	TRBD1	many	TGTGCCAGCAGTTCTCCCGGGACAGGGGGGTCACCCCTCCACTTT	CASSSPGTGGSPLHF
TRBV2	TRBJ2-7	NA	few	TGTGCCAGCATATCTTGGACACTTAGCTCCTACGAGCAGTACTTC	CASISWTLSSYEQYF
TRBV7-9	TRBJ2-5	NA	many	TGTGCCAGCAGCTTAAGGGGGACCCAGCAAGAGACCCAGTACTTC	CASSLRGTQQETQYF
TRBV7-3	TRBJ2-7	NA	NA	TGTGCCAGCAGCCCCACAATTGGCTCCTACGAGCAGTACTTC	CASSPTIGSYEQYF
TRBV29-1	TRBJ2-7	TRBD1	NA	TGCAGCGACCCGGGACAGGAAGACGAGCAGTACTTC	CSDPGQEDEQYF
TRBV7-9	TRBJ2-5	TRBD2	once	TGTGCCAGCAGCATCACACTTCGGGAGGGTCGAGAGACCCAGTACTTC	CASSITLREGRETQYF
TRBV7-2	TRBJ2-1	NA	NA	TGTGCCAGCAGCTTAAGTCGGGACAATGAGCAGTTCTTC	CASSLSRDNEQFF
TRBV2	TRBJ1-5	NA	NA	TGTGCCAGCAGTGAAGGGCAGGGCGATCAGCCCCAGCATTTT	CASSEGQGDQPQHF
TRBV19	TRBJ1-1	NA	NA	TGTGCCAGTAGTATCCCCCAGGGACTGGACACTGAAGCTTTCTTT	CASSIPQGLDTEAFF
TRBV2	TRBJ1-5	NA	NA	TGTGCCAGCAGATCGGGACAGCATTTT	CASRSGQHF
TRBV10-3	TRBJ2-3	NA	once	TGTGCCATCAGTGAGGTGGAATTCCGTAGCACAGATACGCAGTATTTT	CAISEVEFRSTDTQYF
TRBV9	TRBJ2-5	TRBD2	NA	TGTGCCAGCAGCGTAGAGGCTAGCGGGAGTCGCCAAGAGACCCAGTACTTC	CASSVEASGSRQETQYF
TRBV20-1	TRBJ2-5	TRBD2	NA	TGCAGTGAGGGCCTAGCGGGGGGGGAGACCCAGTACTTC	CSEGLAGGETQYF
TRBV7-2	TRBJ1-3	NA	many	TGTGCCAGCAGCTTAGTTGGATCCTTCTCTGGAAACACCATATATTTT	CASSLVGSFSGNTIYF
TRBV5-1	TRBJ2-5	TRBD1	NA	TGCGCCAGCAGCTTGGCCGTAGGGGACAGGGTATCAGAGACCCAGTACTTC	CASSLAVGDRVSETQYF
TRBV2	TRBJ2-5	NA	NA	TGTGCCAGCAGTGGGGGTGCGGGGAAACAAGAGACCCAGTACTTC	CASSGGAGKQETQYF
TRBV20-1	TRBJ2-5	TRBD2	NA	TGCAGTGCTGCGACTAGCGGGGGAGAGACCCAGTACTTC	CSAATSGGETQYF
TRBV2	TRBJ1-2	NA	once	TGTGCCAGCAGCTTGACAAGTACCTATGGCTACACCTTC	CASSLTSTYGYTF
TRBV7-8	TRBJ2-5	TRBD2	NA	TGTGCCAGCAGCCAAGACCCGACTAGCGGGGTCGGGACCCAGTACTTC	CASSQDPTSGVGTQYF
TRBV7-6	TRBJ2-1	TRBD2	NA	TGTGCCAGCAGCTTAGTGGGGAAGCGGGCTAGCGGGGCATACAATGAGCAGTTCTTC	CASSLVGKRASGAYNEQFF
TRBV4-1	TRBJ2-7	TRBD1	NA	TGTGCCAGCAGCCTCGGACAGGGGGGCCCCGAGCAGTACTTC	CASSLGQGGPEQYF
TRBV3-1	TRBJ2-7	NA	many	TGTGCCAGCAGCCAAGAGGGGAAGGACTACGAGCAGTACTTC	CASSQEGKDYEQYF
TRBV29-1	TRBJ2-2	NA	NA	TGCAGCGTTGAAGATCCCCGACAGCCATTGAACACCGGGGAGCTGTTTTTT	CSVEDPRQPLNTGELFF
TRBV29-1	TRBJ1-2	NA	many	TGCAGCGCTAATGGGGGGGCTAACTATGGCTACACCTTC	CSANGGANYGYTF